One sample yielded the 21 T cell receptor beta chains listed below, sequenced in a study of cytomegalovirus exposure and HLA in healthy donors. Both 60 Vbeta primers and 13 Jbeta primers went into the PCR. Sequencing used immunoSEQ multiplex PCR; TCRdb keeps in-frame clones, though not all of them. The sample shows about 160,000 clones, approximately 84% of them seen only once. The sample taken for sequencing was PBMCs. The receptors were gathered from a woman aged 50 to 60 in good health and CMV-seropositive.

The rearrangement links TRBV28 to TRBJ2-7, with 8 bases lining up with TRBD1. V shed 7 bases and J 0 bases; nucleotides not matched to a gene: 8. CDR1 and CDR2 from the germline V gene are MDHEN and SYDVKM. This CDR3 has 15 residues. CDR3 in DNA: TGTGCCAGCAACCCGAGAACAGGGGGCTCCTACGAGCAGTACTTC. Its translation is CASNPRTGGSYEQYF.

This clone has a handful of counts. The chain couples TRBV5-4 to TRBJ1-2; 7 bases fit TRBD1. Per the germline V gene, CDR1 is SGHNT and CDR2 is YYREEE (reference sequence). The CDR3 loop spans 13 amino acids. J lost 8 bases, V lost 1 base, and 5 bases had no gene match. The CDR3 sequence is CASSLTWDSGYTF. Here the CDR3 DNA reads TGTGCCAGCAGCTTGACTTGGGACAGCGGCTACACCTTC.

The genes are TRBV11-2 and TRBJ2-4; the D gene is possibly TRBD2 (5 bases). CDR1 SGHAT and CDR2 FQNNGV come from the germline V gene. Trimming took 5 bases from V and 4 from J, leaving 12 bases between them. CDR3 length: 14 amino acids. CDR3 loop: CASSPRREKNIQYF. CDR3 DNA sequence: TGTGCCAGCAGCCCTAGACGGGAAAAAAACATTCAGTACTTC.

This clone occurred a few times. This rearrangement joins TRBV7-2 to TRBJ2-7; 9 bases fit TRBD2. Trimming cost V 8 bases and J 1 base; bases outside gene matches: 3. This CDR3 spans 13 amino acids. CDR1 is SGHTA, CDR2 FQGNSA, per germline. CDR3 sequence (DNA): TGTGCCAGCCGACTAGCGGTTTCCTACGAGCAGTACTTC. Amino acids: CASRLAVSYEQYF. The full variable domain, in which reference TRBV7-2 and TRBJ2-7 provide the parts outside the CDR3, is GAGVSQSPSNKVTEKGKDVELRCDPISGHTALYWYRQSLGQGLEFLIYFQGNSAPDKSGLPSDRFSAERTGGSVSTLTIQRTQQEDSAVYLCASRLAVSYEQYFGPGTRLTVT.

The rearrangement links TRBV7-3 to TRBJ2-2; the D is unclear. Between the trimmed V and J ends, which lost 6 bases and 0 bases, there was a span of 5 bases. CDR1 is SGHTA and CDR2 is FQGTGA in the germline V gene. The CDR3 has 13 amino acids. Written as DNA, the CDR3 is TGTGCCAGCAGGTCTCCGAACACCGGGGAGCTGTTTTTT. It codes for CASRSPNTGELFF. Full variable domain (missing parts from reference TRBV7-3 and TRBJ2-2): GAGVSQTPSNKVTEKGKYVELRCDPISGHTALYWYRQSLGQGPEFLIYFQGTGAADDSGLPNDRFFAVRPEGSVSTLKIQRTERGDSAVYLCASRSPNTGELFFGEGSRLTVL.

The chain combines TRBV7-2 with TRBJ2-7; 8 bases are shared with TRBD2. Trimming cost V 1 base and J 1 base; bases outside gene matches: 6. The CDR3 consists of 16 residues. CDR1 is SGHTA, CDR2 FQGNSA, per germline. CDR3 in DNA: TGTGCCAGCAGCTTAGGGGGACTAGGGATTTCCTACGAGCAGTACTTC. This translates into CASSLGGLGISYEQYF.

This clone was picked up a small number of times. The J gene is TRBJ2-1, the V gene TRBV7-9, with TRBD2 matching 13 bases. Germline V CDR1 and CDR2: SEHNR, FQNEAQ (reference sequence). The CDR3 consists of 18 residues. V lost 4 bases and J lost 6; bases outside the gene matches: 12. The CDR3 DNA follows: TGTGCCAGCAGCTCCAAAATGCGGACTAGCGGGAGTCGCAATGAGCAGTTCTTC. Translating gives CASSSKMRTSGSRNEQFF.

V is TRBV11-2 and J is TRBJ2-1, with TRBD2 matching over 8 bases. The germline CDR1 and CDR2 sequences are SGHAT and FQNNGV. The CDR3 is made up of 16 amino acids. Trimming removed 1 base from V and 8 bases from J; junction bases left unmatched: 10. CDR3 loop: CASSLVGGAGPDEQFF. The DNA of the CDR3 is TGTGCCAGCAGCTTAGTCGGGGGGGCCGGCCCGGATGAGCAGTTCTTC. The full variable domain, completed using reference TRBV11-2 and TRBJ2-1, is EAGVAQSPRYKIIEKRQSVAFWCNPISGHATLYWYQQILGQGPKLLIQFQNNGVVDDSQLPKDRFSAERLKGVDSTLKIQPAKLEDSAVYLCASSLVGGAGPDEQFFGPGTRLTVL.

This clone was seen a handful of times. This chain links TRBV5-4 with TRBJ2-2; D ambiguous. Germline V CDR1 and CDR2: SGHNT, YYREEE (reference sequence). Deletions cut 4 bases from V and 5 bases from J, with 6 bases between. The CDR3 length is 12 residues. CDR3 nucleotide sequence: TGTGCCAGCAGCACCGGTACCGGGGAGCTGTTTTTT. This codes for CASSTGTGELFF.

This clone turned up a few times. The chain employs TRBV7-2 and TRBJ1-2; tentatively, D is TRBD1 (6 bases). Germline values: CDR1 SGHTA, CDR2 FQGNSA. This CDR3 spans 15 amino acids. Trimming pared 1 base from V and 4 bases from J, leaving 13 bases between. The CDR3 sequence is CASSLGSGESYGYTF. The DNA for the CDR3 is TGTGCCAGCAGCTTAGGGTCAGGGGAGAGCTATGGCTACACCTTC.

CDR3 sequence: CASSPLGNTEAFF. As DNA, the CDR3 is TGTGCCAGCTCACCACTCGGGAACACTGAAGCTTTCTTT. The chain recombines TRBV18 with TRBJ1-1; D ambiguous. V dropped 1 base and J dropped 1 base, with 4 bases sitting between them. CDR1 and CDR2 from the germline V gene are KGHSH and LQKENI. The CDR3 extends over 13 amino acids.

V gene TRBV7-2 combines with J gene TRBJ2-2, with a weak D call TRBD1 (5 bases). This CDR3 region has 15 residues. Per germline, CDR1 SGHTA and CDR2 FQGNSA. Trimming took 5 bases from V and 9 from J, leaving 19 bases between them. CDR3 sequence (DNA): TGTGCCAGCAGCCCAGGCCTGGGGCCGGGCCGGGAGCTGTTTTTT. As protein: CASSPGLGPGRELFF.

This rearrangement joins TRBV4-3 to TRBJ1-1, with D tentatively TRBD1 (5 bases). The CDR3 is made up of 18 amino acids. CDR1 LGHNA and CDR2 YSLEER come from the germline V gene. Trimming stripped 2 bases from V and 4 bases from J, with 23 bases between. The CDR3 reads CASSQQLGGGKGGTEAFF. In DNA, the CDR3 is TGCGCCAGCAGCCAACAGCTCGGGGGTGGTAAGGGCGGCACTGAAGCTTTCTTT.

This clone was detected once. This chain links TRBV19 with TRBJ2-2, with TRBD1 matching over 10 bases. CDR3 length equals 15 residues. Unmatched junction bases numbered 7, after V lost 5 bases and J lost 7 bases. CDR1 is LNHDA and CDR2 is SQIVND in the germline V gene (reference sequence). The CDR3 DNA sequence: TGTGCCAGTAGTTTACGGACAGGGGGTATCGGGGAGCTGTTTTTT. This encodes CASSLRTGGIGELFF.

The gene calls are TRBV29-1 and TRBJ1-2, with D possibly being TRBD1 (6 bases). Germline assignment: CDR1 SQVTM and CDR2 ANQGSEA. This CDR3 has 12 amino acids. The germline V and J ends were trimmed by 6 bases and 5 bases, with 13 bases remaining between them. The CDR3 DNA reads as TGCAGCGTCGATAGGACAGATTATGGCTACACCTTC. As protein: CSVDRTDYGYTF.

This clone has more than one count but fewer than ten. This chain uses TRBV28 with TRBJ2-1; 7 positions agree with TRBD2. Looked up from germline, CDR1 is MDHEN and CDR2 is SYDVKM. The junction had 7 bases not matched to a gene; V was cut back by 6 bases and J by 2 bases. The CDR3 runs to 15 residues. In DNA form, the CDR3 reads TGTGCCAGCAGCAACGGGGGGAAACCCTACAATGAGCAGTTCTTC. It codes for CASSNGGKPYNEQFF.

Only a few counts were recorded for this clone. This CDR3 reads CASSPRKTGNTEAFF. Here the CDR3 DNA reads TGCGCCAGCAGCCCACGGAAGACAGGGAACACTGAAGCTTTCTTT. V and J are TRBV4-3 and TRBJ1-1; a possible D gene is TRBD1 (6 bases). The length of the CDR3 is 15 residues. V was cut by 4 bases and J by 1 base, with 13 bases left in between. CDR1 is LGHNA, CDR2 YSLEER, per germline.

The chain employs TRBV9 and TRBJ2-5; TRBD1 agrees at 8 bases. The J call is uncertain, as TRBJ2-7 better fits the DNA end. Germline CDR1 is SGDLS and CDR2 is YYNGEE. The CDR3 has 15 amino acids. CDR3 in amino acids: CASSVWGQAKDEQYF. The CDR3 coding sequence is TGTGCCAGCAGCGTATGGGGACAGGCGAAGGACGAGCAGTACTTC.

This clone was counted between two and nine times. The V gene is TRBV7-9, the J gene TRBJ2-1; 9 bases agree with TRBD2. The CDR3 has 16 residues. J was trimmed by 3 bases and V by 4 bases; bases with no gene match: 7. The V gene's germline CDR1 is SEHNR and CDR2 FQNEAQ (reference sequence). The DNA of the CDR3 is TGTGCCAGCAGCTCCATGGGCGGGGGGGTCTACAATGAGCAGTTCTTC. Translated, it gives CASSSMGGGVYNEQFF.

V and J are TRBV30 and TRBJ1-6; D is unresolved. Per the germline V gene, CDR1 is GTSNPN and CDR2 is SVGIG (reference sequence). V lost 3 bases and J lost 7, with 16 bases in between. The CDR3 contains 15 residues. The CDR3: CAWRAEIHGNSPLHF. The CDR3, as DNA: TGTGCCTGGAGGGCGGAGATTCACGGCAATTCACCCCTCCACTTT.

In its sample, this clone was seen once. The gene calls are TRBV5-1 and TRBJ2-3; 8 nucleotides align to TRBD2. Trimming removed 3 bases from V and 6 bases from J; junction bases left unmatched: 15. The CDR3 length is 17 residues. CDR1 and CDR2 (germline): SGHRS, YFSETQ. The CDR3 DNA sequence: TGCGCCAGCAGCTCGGCATGGGTAGCGGGGTGGGGGGATACGCAGTATTTT. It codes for CASSSAWVAGWGDTQYF.